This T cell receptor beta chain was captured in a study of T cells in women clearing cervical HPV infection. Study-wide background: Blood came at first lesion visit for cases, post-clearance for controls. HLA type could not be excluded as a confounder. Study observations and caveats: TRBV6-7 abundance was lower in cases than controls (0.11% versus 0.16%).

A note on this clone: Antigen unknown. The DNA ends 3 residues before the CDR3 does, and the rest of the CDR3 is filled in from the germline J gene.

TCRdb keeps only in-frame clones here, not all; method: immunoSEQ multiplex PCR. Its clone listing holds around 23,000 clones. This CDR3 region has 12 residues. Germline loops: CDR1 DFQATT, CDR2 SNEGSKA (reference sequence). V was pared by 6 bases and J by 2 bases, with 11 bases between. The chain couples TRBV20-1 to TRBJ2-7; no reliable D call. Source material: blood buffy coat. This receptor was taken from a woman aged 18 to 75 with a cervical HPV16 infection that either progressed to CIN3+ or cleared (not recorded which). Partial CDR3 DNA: TGCAGTGCAGCCCGACTTCCCTACGAG. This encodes CSAARLPYE. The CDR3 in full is CSAARLPYEQYF.